Each of the 30 T cell receptor beta chains below was sequenced from the same sample in a study of identical twins. TCRdb reanalysed the 5' RACE reads using MiXCR and keeps one entry per CDR3 protein. The sample lists a few hundred thousand distinct CDR3 sequences, 10% occurring once. Sequencing was carried out using memory T cells sorted from blood. Source of these receptors: a man aged 50 to 60 in good health.

Ten or more counts support this clonotype. This rearrangement joins TRBV2 to TRBJ1-1, with D possibly TRBD1 on 5 matching bases. V was shortened by 7 bases and J by 4 bases, with 28 bases between the two germline ends. CDR1 is SNHLY, CDR2 FYNNEI, per germline. There are 18 residues in the CDR3. The CDR3 DNA follows: TGTGCCAGCACAACCACCAAAGGGTTTGGGGCGCCGGTCACTGAAGCTTTCTTT. This sequence encodes CASTTTKGFGAPVTEAFF.

This clonotype was detected a few times. V gene TRBV5-1 combines with J gene TRBJ2-3; TRBD2 matches 9 bases. Germline V CDR1 and CDR2: SGHRS, YFSETQ. The J segment lost 2 bases and the V segment lost 3 bases, leaving 4 bases of the junction unmatched. This CDR3 region has 15 residues. The DNA for the CDR3 is TGCGCCAGCAGCTGGACTAGCGTAACCACAGATACGCAGTATTTT. Amino acids: CASSWTSVTTDTQYF.

This clonotype occurred many times. The rearrangement joins TRBV12-3 or TRBV12-4 to TRBJ2-7, with 7 bases lining up with TRBD2. The CDR3 sequence is 13 residues long. V was pared by 3 bases and J by 4 bases, with 3 bases of the junction left unmatched. The CDR3 here is CASSFLAEYEQYF. Written as DNA, the CDR3 is TGTGCCAGCAGTTTCCTAGCGGAATACGAGCAGTACTTC.

The table lists this clonotype with many counts. The V gene is TRBV6-1, the J gene TRBJ2-1; TRBD2 matches 8 bases. The CDR3 totals 17 residues. J gave up 6 bases and V 7 bases, and 17 bases lay outside the gene matches. CDR1 is MNHNS, CDR2 SASEGT, per germline. CDR3 region: CASTYLKGGLGVNEQFF. CDR3 nucleotides: TGTGCCAGCACCTACCTTAAAGGGGGACTAGGAGTCAATGAGCAGTTCTTC.

CDR3 nucleotides: TGCAGTGCTAGTTACGGGGAGGGGTCCAATGAGCAGTTCTTC. As protein: CSASYGEGSNEQFF. The chain uses TRBV20-1 and TRBJ2-1, with 7 bases fitting TRBD2. This CDR3 has 14 residues. With 3 bases clipped from V and 6 bases from J, the junction kept 8 bases outside the gene matches. The germline gives CDR1 DFQATT, CDR2 SNEGSKA (reference sequence).

The rearrangement joins TRBV5-1 to TRBJ2-3, with 9 bases that match TRBD2. The CDR3 contains 17 residues. Per the germline V gene, CDR1 is SGHRS and CDR2 is YFSETQ. V shed 0 bases, J shed 3 bases, and the junction held 8 bases outside the gene matches. CDR3 DNA: TGCGCCAGCAGCTTGGCCGGTCTAGCGGGGACTACAGATACGCAGTATTTT. The encoded protein is CASSLAGLAGTTDTQYF.

This clonotype showed up just a few times. The chain employs TRBV5-6 and TRBJ1-2; D unclear. The CDR3 is 14 amino acids. V lost 2 bases and J lost 4, with 12 bases in between. The germline gives CDR1 SGHDT, CDR2 YYEEEE. The CDR3 DNA sequence: TGTGCCAGCAGCTTTGAGCGGTATAGCTATGGCTACACCTTC. This sequence encodes CASSFERYSYGYTF.

A few counts support this clonotype. This chain joins TRBV28 and TRBJ2-5; TRBD1 matches at 7 bases. With 6 bases clipped from V and 1 base from J, the junction kept 11 bases outside the gene matches. The germline gives CDR1 MDHEN, CDR2 SYDVKM. The CDR3 consists of 16 residues. CDR3 region: CASSPRDSIFQETQYF. As DNA, the CDR3 is TGTGCCAGCAGCCCCCGGGACAGTATTTTCCAAGAGACCCAGTACTTC.

This clonotype was seen repeatedly, ten times or more. The chain employs TRBV4-3 and TRBJ2-3; 13 nucleotides match TRBD2. The CDR3 runs to 18 residues. CDR1 and CDR2 (germline): LGHNA, YSLEER. V was pared by 0 bases and J by 2 bases, with 5 bases of the junction left unmatched. CDR3 sequence reads: CASSQETSGGGATDTQYF. CDR3 DNA sequence: TGCGCCAGCAGCCAAGAAACTAGCGGGGGGGGGGCCACAGATACGCAGTATTTT.

This chain uses TRBV5-1 with TRBJ1-4; D might be TRBD1 (5 bases). Germline CDR1 SGHRS, CDR2 YFSETQ. CDR3 size: 14 residues. V lost 0 bases, J lost 2 bases, and 5 bases lay in between. The CDR3 DNA sequence: TGCGCCAGCAGCTTGGGGGGCACTAATGAAAAACTGTTTTTT. Translated: CASSLGGTNEKLFF.

This clonotype came up many times. This chain links TRBV7-2 with TRBJ2-1; D ambiguous. Germline lookup yields CDR1 SGHTA and CDR2 FQGNSA. V gave up 5 bases and J gave up 7 bases, with 12 bases separating them. The CDR3 contains 13 residues. The CDR3 here is CASSPGLKNEQFF. In nucleotides, the CDR3 is TGTGCCAGCAGCCCCGGTCTTAAAAATGAGCAGTTCTTC. The variable domain in full, completed from reference TRBV7-2 and TRBJ2-1, reads GAGVSQSPSNKVTEKGKDVELRCDPISGHTALYWYRQSLGQGLEFLIYFQGNSAPDKSGLPSDRFSAERTGGSVSTLTIQRTQQEDSAVYLCASSPGLKNEQFFGPGTRLTVL.

This clonotype was seen repeatedly, ten times or more. The CDR3 spells CASSYSRDNYEQYF. In nucleotides, the CDR3 is TGTGCCAGCAGTTACTCCCGGGACAACTACGAGCAGTACTTC. The chain joins TRBV6-2 or TRBV6-3 to TRBJ2-7; tentative D call: TRBD1 (6 bases). This CDR3 spans 14 amino acids. Trimming removed 0 bases from V and 3 bases from J, with 9 bases in between. Germline CDR1 MNHEY, CDR2 SVGEGT.

The rearrangement links TRBV4-3 to TRBJ2-4, with 8 bases fitting TRBD1. J lost 0 bases, V lost 1 base, and 8 bases had no gene match. There are 18 residues in the CDR3. The germline V gene has CDR1 LGHNA and CDR2 YSLEER. In DNA form, the CDR3 reads TGCGCCAGCAGCCAAGCAAGTGGACAGGGATTAGCCAAAAACATTCAGTACTTC. This gives the protein CASSQASGQGLAKNIQYF.

The table lists this clonotype with many counts. The rearrangement joins TRBV29-1 to TRBJ1-6, with D maybe TRBD1 (6 bases). V was trimmed by 4 bases and J by 7 bases, leaving 14 bases between them. CDR3 length equals 14 residues. Germline CDR1 and CDR2: SQVTM and ANQGSEA. In nucleotides, the CDR3 is TGCAGCGTTGGAACGGGGCAGGGGAATTCACCCCTCCACTTT. It encodes CSVGTGQGNSPLHF.

V is TRBV7-9 and J is TRBJ2-3; D remains ambiguous. The germline V and J ends were trimmed by 6 bases and 5 bases, with 12 bases remaining between them. The length of the CDR3 is 13 residues. CDR1 and CDR2 (germline): SEHNR, FQNEAQ (reference sequence). DNA of the CDR3: TGTGCCAGCAGTCCCCAACGCGGAGATACGCAGTATTTT. This translates into CASSPQRGDTQYF.

This clonotype was counted between two and nine times. The chain joins TRBV20-1 to TRBJ2-7; D could derive from TRBD1 or TRBD2 (7 bases each). Germline-derived CDR1 and CDR2 are DFQATT and SNEGSKA (reference sequence). CDR3 length equals 13 residues. With 6 bases removed from V and 3 bases from J, the gap between germline ends came to 15 bases. CDR3 protein: CSAGGGFGYEQYF. The CDR3 DNA is TGCAGTGCGGGAGGGGGCTTCGGCTACGAGCAGTACTTC.

This clonotype was detected many times. The chain couples TRBV29-1 to TRBJ2-1, with no clear D. With 2 bases removed from V and 9 bases from J, the gap between germline ends came to 8 bases. CDR1 is SQVTM and CDR2 is ANQGSEA in the germline V gene. The CDR3 consists of 11 residues. The CDR3 here is CSVERGGEQFF. CDR3 DNA sequence: TGCAGCGTTGAAAGAGGTGGTGAGCAGTTCTTC.

This clonotype was detected a few times. One end of the junction fails to match germline, which may point to a read error. The J gene is TRBJ2-1, the V gene TRBV7-7, with D possibly being TRBD1 (5 bases). Per the germline V gene, CDR1 is SSHAT and CDR2 is FNYEAQ (reference sequence). This CDR3 contains 14 residues. This chain's CDR3 is CASSLEAKGNEQFF. The CDR3 coding sequence is TGTGCTAGCAGCTTAGAAGCGAAGGGGAATGAGCAGTTCTTC.

This clonotype was seen ten or more times. The genes are TRBV6-1 and TRBJ2-1, with D perhaps being TRBD1 or TRBD2 (7 bases each). V gave up 6 bases and J gave up 4 bases, with 22 bases separating them. The CDR3 is 17 residues long. CDR1 MNHNS and CDR2 SASEGT come from the germline V gene. The CDR3 nucleotides are TGTGCCAGCAGAGAAAGGGGGCGCGGGGGTAGATACAATGAGCAGTTCTTC. This codes for CASRERGRGGRYNEQFF.

This clonotype occurred many times. The chain joins TRBV20-1 to TRBJ2-1, with 8 bases lining up with TRBD1. The CDR3 contains 16 residues. Germline V gene sequence: CDR1 DFQATT, CDR2 SNEGSKA (reference sequence). After removal of 0 bases from V and 5 bases from J, the junction contained 9 bases not matched to a gene. CDR3 in amino acids: CSARDSNRGRHNEQFF. The DNA of the CDR3 is TGCAGTGCTAGAGATTCAAACAGGGGGAGACACAATGAGCAGTTCTTC.

This clonotype was picked up a small number of times. This chain connects TRBV10-3 to TRBJ2-3; 8 bases line up with TRBD1. There are 17 residues in the CDR3. Germline CDR1 is ENHRY and CDR2 is SYGVKD. Losses at the gene ends were 2 bases for V and 6 bases for J; bases not matched to a gene: 13. CDR3 residues: CAISETPDRGPRDTQYF. The CDR3 nucleotides are TGTGCCATCAGTGAGACCCCAGACAGGGGCCCCCGGGATACGCAGTATTTT.

Ten or more counts support this clonotype. The chain joins TRBV7-2 to TRBJ1-4; the D gene is possibly TRBD1 (5 bases). The CDR3 contains 15 residues. V lost 5 bases and J lost 2, with 12 bases in between. The germline V gene has CDR1 SGHTA and CDR2 FQGNSA. The CDR3 is CASSPNGATNEKLFF. The CDR3 DNA reads as TGTGCCAGCAGCCCAAATGGGGCGACTAATGAAAAACTGTTTTTT.

This clonotype was recorded a few times. This rearrangement joins TRBV27 to TRBJ2-5, with 15 bases aligning to TRBD2. Germline trimming cut 5 bases from V and 5 bases from J; bases unmatched to any gene: 12. The CDR3 is made up of 18 amino acids. Germline lookup yields CDR1 MNHEY and CDR2 SMNVEV (reference sequence). CDR3 protein: CASSPGTSGRPRSETQYF. In nucleotides, the CDR3 is TGTGCCAGCAGTCCCGGGACTAGCGGGAGGCCTAGGAGTGAGACCCAGTACTTC.

This clonotype was seen only a few times. The J gene is TRBJ2-1, the V gene TRBV4-3; 9 bases line up with TRBD2. CDR3 length equals 15 residues. V shed 3 bases and J 9 bases; nucleotides not matched to a gene: 9. Germline-derived CDR1 and CDR2 are LGHNA and YSLEER. The chain's CDR3 is CASSQSSGRGGEQFF. CDR3 DNA: TGCGCCAGCAGCCAGAGTAGCGGGAGAGGCGGTGAGCAGTTCTTC.

The sample holds many counts of this clonotype. The chain carries TRBV7-3 and TRBJ2-7; 7 bases map to TRBD2. Germline V CDR1 and CDR2: SGHTA, FQGTGA. V gave up 3 bases and J gave up 7 bases; unmatched junction bases: 9. The CDR3 contains 14 residues. CDR3: CASSLGAGESEQYF. The CDR3 DNA reads TGTGCCAGCAGCTTGGGTGCGGGGGAATCTGAGCAGTACTTC.

This clonotype was seen at least ten times. An end of the junction does not agree with germline; a read error may underlie this. The genes are TRBV6-2 or TRBV6-3 and TRBJ1-2; possibly TRBD1 for D (5 bases). Germline lookup yields CDR1 MNHEY and CDR2 SVGEGT. The CDR3 contains 12 residues. CDR3 amino acids: CASSATAKFPAF. CDR3 coding DNA: TGTGCCAGCAGCGCGACAGCGAAATTCCCCGCCTTC.

V gene TRBV18 combines with J gene TRBJ1-6, with TRBD1 matching 10 bases. Germline CDR1 is KGHSH and CDR2 is LQKENI. J was trimmed by 6 bases and V by 5 bases; bases with no gene match: 7. This CDR3 contains 16 residues. This CDR3 is CASSETGQGFNSPLHF. CDR3 coding DNA: TGTGCCAGCTCAGAAACGGGACAGGGGTTTAATTCACCCCTCCACTTT.

This clonotype was picked up many times. The chain has TRBV20-1 and TRBJ2-7; 8 bases match TRBD1. The trim removed 5 bases at V and 1 base at J, leaving 4 bases unmatched. CDR3 size: 13 residues. Germline V gene data show CDR1 as DFQATT and CDR2 as SNEGSKA (reference sequence). CDR3 DNA: TGCAGTGCTGATCGGGACAGGTCCTACGAGCAGTACTTC. Protein: CSADRDRSYEQYF.

This chain connects TRBV4-2 to TRBJ1-3, with 7 bases lining up with TRBD1. The CDR3 spans 16 residues. From germline, CDR1 is LGHNA and CDR2 YNFKEQ. J was trimmed by 2 bases and V by 0 bases; bases with no gene match: 4. The CDR3, as DNA: TGTGCCAGCAGCCAAGATTCCCAGGGGGCTGGAAACACCATATATTTT. This encodes CASSQDSQGAGNTIYF.

This clonotype was detected a few times. The rearrangement joins TRBV18 to TRBJ1-4; D remains unclear. The V end lost 4 bases, the J end lost 2 bases, and 20 bases lay between the germline ends. There are 18 residues in the CDR3. Germline CDR1 and CDR2: KGHSH and LQKENI. In nucleotides, the CDR3 is TGTGCCAGCTCACAGAACGGCCCCGGGTCGAGGACTAATGAAAAACTGTTTTTT. Encoded protein: CASSQNGPGSRTNEKLFF.